What follows is one T cell receptor (beta chain) and its context. These data originate in a study of blood T cell repertoires in COVID-19. Study information: Spain, Italy and the United States supplied samples that represented acute and convalescent COVID-19. T cells, B-cell-depleted T cells, or PBMCs provided the cDNA or gDNA that served as material.

How the authors handled the data: Reference gene primers were amplified, and this amplification served to estimate nucleated cell counts. Profiling relied on immunoSEQ multiplex PCR, and the TCRdb table lists in-frame clones only, not all of them. That table supplies the V and J calls and clone size; D and trimming were determined from the DNA. The top ten hold 15% to 20% of the sample, which has 150,000 to 200,000 clones, about 92% seen once. V lost 7 bases and J 3 bases, leaving 8 bases between the germline ends. The length of the CDR3 is 13 residues. Germline CDR1 reads SGHRS; CDR2 reads YFSETQ. The source material was peripheral blood. The chain combines TRBV5-1 with TRBJ1-6; D remains ambiguous. The receptor was derived from a man aged 55 to 70 with active or convalescent COVID-19. CDR3 nucleotide sequence: TGCGCCAGCGGCTCAGGCTATAATTCACCCCTCCACTTT. Translated: CASGSGYNSPLHF.